The sequence of this T cell receptor (beta chain) was determined in a study of tumor-infiltrating lymphocytes in primary liver carcinoma. Findings and limits, study-wide: Tumor-adjacent and tumor-blood pairs showed less overlap than tumor region pairs. Presence in all five tumor regions was observed for only about 7-25% of top clones.

Reverse transcription of roughly 470 ng total RNA with a constant-region primer produced TCR beta cDNA. Researchers made the TCR beta libraries by running three nested multiplex PCR rounds with slightly modified ARM-PCR. The two initial PCR rounds, nine to eleven cycles each, used TRBV1-TRBV30 forward and C-beta reverse primers. TCRdb itself ran the multiplex PCR reads through MiXCR, one entry per CDR3 protein. Of about 43,000 distinct CDR3 sequences in the sample, roughly 73% were seen once. This clonotype was counted many times. Its antigen is still unknown. The source material, 20-30 mg of unsorted bulk tissue, was used to co-extract RNA and DNA. The germline V gene has CDR1 SGHRS and CDR2 YFSETQ. The CDR3 consists of 15 residues. The V gene end was trimmed by 1 base and the J gene end by 0 bases; junction bases not matched to a gene: 2.

This TCR derives from a man aged 35 to 55 with primary liver carcinoma and hepatitis B virus infection. The sequenced sample consisted of liver tumor tissue from sampling region 2. Subset noted: tumor region T2, inferior pole. The chain recombines TRBV5-1 with TRBJ2-3, with 7 bases matching TRBD2. Written as DNA, the CDR3 is TGCGCCAGCAGCTTGACTAGCGAGAGCACAGATACGCAGTATTTT. Encoded protein: CASSLTSESTDTQYF.